Each of the 21 T cell receptor beta chains below was sequenced from the same sample in a study of early T cells in non-severe SARS-CoV-2 infection. TCRdb processed the 5' RACE reads anew with MiXCR; each CDR3 protein has one entry. The sample lists about 34,000 distinct CDR3 sequences, 7% to 7.5% occurring once. Material: whole blood, obtained at baseline. The origin of the receptors is an adult who was a healthcare worker with PCR-confirmed SARS-CoV-2 infection or an uninfected control (not recorded which).

Within the sample, this clonotype is medium-sized (0.01 to 0.1%). The chain has TRBV10-2 and TRBJ1-5; 8 positions match TRBD1. V dropped 2 bases and J dropped 0; count of bases not matched to a gene: 9. CDR3 length: 18 amino acids. Germline V CDR1 and CDR2: WSHSY, SAAADI. The chain's CDR3 is CASSEDLRDRISNQPQHF. In DNA form, the CDR3 reads TGCGCCAGCAGTGAGGATCTGCGGGACAGGATTAGCAATCAGCCCCAGCATTTT.

The chain has TRBV29-1 and TRBJ2-1, with D perhaps being TRBD1 or TRBD2 (6 bases each). This CDR3 has 14 residues. Germline CDR1 SQVTM, CDR2 ANQGSEA. Trimming took 4 bases from V and 8 from J, leaving 18 bases between them. This chain's CDR3 is CSVVGGGNVDEQFF. CDR3 sequence (DNA): TGCAGCGTTGTAGGAGGGGGGAACGTCGATGAGCAGTTCTTC.

CDR3 in DNA: TGTGCCAGCAGTGAAGCGCTTCTTAGAAGAGGGTTCTCTGGGGCCAACGTCCTGACTTTC. Protein product: CASSEALLRRGFSGANVLTF. The V call is TRBV6-1, the J call TRBJ2-6; tentatively, D is TRBD2 (5 bases). Germline values: CDR1 MNHNS, CDR2 SASEGT. The CDR3 runs 20 residues. V lost 0 bases, J lost 0 bases, and 18 bases lay in between.

This clonotype was counted between two and nine times. V usage is TRBV29-1 and J usage is TRBJ2-1, with 15 bases aligning to TRBD2. In germline, CDR1 is SQVTM, CDR2 ANQGSEA. With V trimmed by 7 bases and J by 0 bases, 1 base remained unmatched. This CDR3 is built from 15 residues. This CDR3 reads CSAGLAGGSYNEQFF. CDR3 DNA sequence: TGCAGCGCGGGACTAGCGGGAGGCTCCTACAATGAGCAGTTCTTC.

This clonotype came up many times. The chain couples TRBV20-1 to TRBJ1-1; a possible D gene is TRBD1 (6 bases). Per the germline V gene, CDR1 is DFQATT and CDR2 is SNEGSKA (reference sequence). This CDR3 contains 13 residues. The germline V and J ends were trimmed by 6 bases and 5 bases, with 16 bases remaining between them. CDR3 nucleotide sequence: TGCAGTGCGGGGGCAGGGCAGGAGACTGAAGCTTTCTTT. The encoded protein is CSAGAGQETEAFF.

Ten or more counts support this clonotype. J is TRBJ2-1 and V is TRBV6-5; 9 bases fit TRBD2. Germline assignment: CDR1 MNHEY and CDR2 SVGAGI. J was trimmed by 8 bases and V by 0 bases; bases with no gene match: 5. The CDR3 is 15 residues long. DNA of the CDR3: TGTGCCAGCAGTTACTCGGCGGGAGGGGGCTATGAGCAGTTCTTC. This sequence encodes CASSYSAGGGYEQFF.

The gene calls are TRBV10-3 and TRBJ1-3; maybe TRBD1 (5 bases). Germline V gene sequence: CDR1 ENHRY, CDR2 SYGVKD. Trimming pared 3 bases from V and 0 bases from J, leaving 6 bases between. The CDR3 consists of 14 residues. CDR3 loop: CAISDRDSGNTIYF. The CDR3 region has the DNA TGTGCCATCAGTGACAGGGACTCTGGAAACACCATATATTTT.

This clonotype was counted ten times or more. CDR3 sequence (DNA): TGCAGCGTACAAGACAGGGCGGTATTGTTAAATGAGCAGTTCTTC. Its translation: CSVQDRAVLLNEQFF. This chain joins TRBV29-1 and TRBJ2-1, with TRBD1 matching 7 bases. Looked up from germline, CDR1 is SQVTM and CDR2 is ANQGSEA. This CDR3 region has 15 residues. V shed 6 bases and J 7 bases; nucleotides not matched to a gene: 15.

This clonotype was picked up many times. The chain employs TRBV4-1 and TRBJ2-2; 10 positions match TRBD1. Trimming removed 3 bases from V and 4 bases from J; junction bases left unmatched: 2. The CDR3 is 15 residues long. The germline gives CDR1 MGHRA, CDR2 YSYEKL. The CDR3 sequence: CASSQTGGITGELFF. Here the CDR3 DNA reads TGCGCCAGCAGCCAGACAGGGGGCATCACCGGGGAGCTGTTTTTT.

This clonotype was seen many times. A junction boundary mismatches the germline segment, possibly from a read error. J is TRBJ2-1 and V is TRBV7-2; TRBD1 agrees at 9 bases. The germline V gene encodes CDR1 SGHTA and CDR2 FQGNSA. This CDR3 spans 13 amino acids. For the CDR3, the DNA is TGTGCCAGCAGCTTAGACAGGGGGCTTCCCGTGGTCTTC. Its protein product is CASSLDRGLPVVF.

V gene TRBV6-1 combines with J gene TRBJ2-7; D unclear. Germline-derived CDR1 and CDR2 are MNHNS and SASEGT. The CDR3 loop spans 12 amino acids. Trimming took 1 base from V and 8 from J, leaving 9 bases between them. The CDR3 sequence is CASSEGGYKQYV. CDR3 bases: TGTGCCAGCAGTGAAGGAGGTTATAAGCAGTACGTC.

This rearrangement joins TRBV6-2 or TRBV6-3 to TRBJ2-7; possible D gene TRBD2, 6 bases. CDR1 and CDR2 from the germline V gene are MNHEY and SVGEGT. Trimming removed 4 bases at V and 12 bases at J, with 19 bases between. This CDR3 is built from 13 residues. The CDR3 bases are TGTGCCAGCAGTTCCGGGACTGCTTCGAGCAGGTACTTC. Amino acid sequence: CASSSGTASSRYF.

V usage is TRBV11-2 and J usage is TRBJ2-7, with TRBD2 as a possible D gene (5 bases). Germline V gene lookup returns CDR1 SGHAT and CDR2 FQNNGV. Trimming removed 5 bases at V and 0 bases at J, with 14 bases between. The length of the CDR3 is 15 residues. This chain's CDR3 is CASSPGLLISYEQYF. DNA of the CDR3: TGTGCCAGCAGCCCAGGACTCCTCATCTCCTACGAGCAGTACTTC.

J is TRBJ2-1 and V is TRBV18; 8 positions agree with TRBD1. Looked up from germline, CDR1 is KGHSH and CDR2 is LQKENI. The CDR3 covers 14 residues. Trimming removed 2 bases from V and 10 bases from J; junction bases left unmatched: 7. Written as DNA, the CDR3 is TGTGCCAGCTCACCAAACAGGGGGAAGGGAGAGCAGTTCTTC. Translation gives CASSPNRGKGEQFF.

There are many counts of this clonotype. The chain is built from TRBV7-3 and TRBJ2-2; 10 bases map to TRBD1. The CDR3 loop spans 16 amino acids. The junction had 6 bases not matched to a gene; V was cut back by 2 bases and J by 6 bases. Germline loops: CDR1 SGHTA, CDR2 FQGTGA. CDR3 bases: TGTGCCAGCAGCTTAGGCGGGACAGGGGTTTCCGGGGAGCTGTTTTTT. This sequence encodes CASSLGGTGVSGELFF.

This clonotype is medium-sized. The chain is built from TRBV20-1 and TRBJ2-1, with 10 bases fitting TRBD2. CDR3 size: 14 residues. The ends lost 2 bases at V and 9 bases at J; junction bases unmatched: 7. Per germline, CDR1 DFQATT and CDR2 SNEGSKA (reference sequence). Here the CDR3 reads CSARNLAGVGEQFF. In DNA, the CDR3 is TGCAGTGCTAGAAATCTAGCGGGAGTGGGTGAGCAGTTCTTC.

This clonotype has a count of ten or more. The rearrangement uses TRBV15 and TRBJ2-7; a possible D gene is TRBD2 (6 bases). From germline, CDR1 is LNHNV and CDR2 YYDKDF (reference sequence). The V end was cut by 5 bases, the J end by 4 bases, with 21 bases between. There are 16 residues in the CDR3. The CDR3 loop reads CATSGTLGPDRYEQYF. As DNA, the CDR3 is TGTGCCACCAGCGGGACTTTGGGACCTGACCGATACGAGCAGTACTTC.

V and J are TRBV27 and TRBJ1-4; maybe TRBD1 (6 bases). The V end was cut by 4 bases, the J end by 8 bases, with 11 bases between. The germline gives CDR1 MNHEY, CDR2 SMNVEV (reference sequence). The CDR3 totals 13 residues. CDR3: CASSWQGREKLFF. The CDR3 coding sequence is TGTGCCAGCAGTTGGCAGGGGCGGGAAAAACTGTTTTTT.

The chain links TRBV4-3 to TRBJ1-4; D ambiguous. This CDR3 is 15 amino acids long. The ends were cut back, 1 base at V and 2 bases at J, with 8 bases in the middle. The germline V gene has CDR1 LGHNA and CDR2 YSLEER. The CDR3 protein is CASSQADKTNEKLFF. DNA for the CDR3: TGCGCCAGCAGCCAAGCAGACAAGACTAATGAAAAACTGTTTTTT.

This clonotype showed up many times. The chain has TRBV4-1 and TRBJ1-1; D is unclear. Trimming removed 0 bases from V and 5 bases from J, with 13 bases in between. Per germline, CDR1 MGHRA and CDR2 YSYEKL. This CDR3 has 15 amino acids. CDR3 amino acids: CASSQDLRAETEAFF. CDR3 nucleotides: TGCGCCAGCAGCCAAGACCTGAGGGCCGAAACTGAAGCTTTCTTT.

This clonotype was counted many times. The chain couples TRBV6-2 or TRBV6-3 to TRBJ2-1; no clear D gene. There are 14 residues in the CDR3. Germline V gene sequence: CDR1 MNHEY, CDR2 SVGEGT. Trimming took 4 bases from V and 0 from J, leaving 7 bases between them. Written as DNA, the CDR3 is TGTGCCAGCAGTTCACAGAGCTCCTACAATGAGCAGTTCTTC. Amino acids: CASSSQSSYNEQFF.